This entry concerns a single T cell receptor (beta chain). Its antigen specificity is not known. Base qualities are not recorded, but no much larger clone differs from it by a single base. Libraries came from the immunoSEQ multiplex PCR assay. Deep sequencing of rearranged TCR beta loci, alongside multiparametric flow cytometry, was used to profile T cell repertoires. The source is immuneACCESS, and TCRdb retained only in-frame sequences with V and J called. Part of the clones is not carried over; for the studies checked, unresolved V genes explain less than half of this, and the remainder is unexplained. The sample contains approximately 45,000 clones, 65% to 90% of them found a single time. The ten most abundant clones make up 2% to 2.5% of the sample. The germline V gene sets CDR1 to SGHTA and CDR2 to FQGNSA. Trimming removed 4 bases from V and 4 bases from J, leaving 10 bases between the germline ends. The CDR3 runs 13 amino acids, cysteine and phenylalanine included. Only the CDR3 DNA stays, 39 bases, in frame from base 1.

This entry belongs to a study of lymphopenia after photon versus proton radiotherapy (dated by TCRdb to the late 2010s). With respect to the entire study: The study compared the immunological effects of photon versus proton radiation therapy in patients with gastrointestinal tumors who developed high-grade lymphopenia. The 20 patients in the cohort had gastrointestinal tumors, were treated with either photon or proton therapy, and subsequently developed lymphopenia. The study was designed to characterize how the impact on the immune system differs between the two radiation modalities. The investigation overall reported the following: Across the cohort, a larger post-nadir drop in TCR diversity was inversely correlated with overall survival time among patients who died. After the lymphocyte count nadir, photon-treated repertoires showed oligoclonal expansion, especially of CD8+ Temra cells, which drove the drop in diversity. The survival association was assessed only in patients who died, and better survival with proton therapy was presented by the authors as a possibility rather than a demonstrated result. Relative stability during treatment was observed in proton-treated patients, whereas loss of naive T cells and TCR diversity and gain of effector/memory populations were observed in photon-treated patients.

The chain is encoded by TRBV7-2 joined to TRBJ1-1; confidence is insufficient to name the D gene. Sequences were derived from peripheral blood, sampled from a patient treated with photon-based radiotherapy. The clonotype was recovered from a man aged 35 to 55 with gastric cancer. The DNA sequence reads TGTGCCAGCAGCTCCACGCGGGGCACTGAAGCTTTCTTT. Translated, it gives CASSSTRGTEAFF.